The source of this TCR beta chain is a study of PD-1 blockade in classical Hodgkin lymphoma. Sequencing was performed with immunoSEQ multiplex PCR; in TCRdb, only in-frame clones are kept and a portion is missing. Among more than 15,000 clones listed, 65% to 85% were seen once. Indicated time point: cycle 4 day 1 (C4D1), after less than seven weeks of nivolumab. Each of the patients experienced relapse following autologous stem cell transplantation, and their brentuximab vedotin exposure differed. Magnetic depletion of unwanted cells isolated CD4+ T cells from thawed PBMCs. Germline V gives CDR1 SGHRS, CDR2 YFSETQ. V was cut by 0 bases and J by 5 bases, with 11 bases left in between. CDR3 length: 15 amino acids. Regarding this clone: The antigen remains undetermined.

Notes on the study in general: Sources of repertoire differences remain undefined, possibly disease activity or prior therapy.

The V call is TRBV5-1, the J call TRBJ1-4; no reliable D call. The specimen was CD4+ T cells from blood, collected before the fourth cycle of nivolumab. The sequence derives from a human donor with classical Hodgkin lymphoma. In DNA form, the CDR3 reads TGCGCCAGCAGCTTGGTCCCCACGGGGAATGAAAAACTGTTTTTT. Translation: CASSLVPTGNEKLFF.